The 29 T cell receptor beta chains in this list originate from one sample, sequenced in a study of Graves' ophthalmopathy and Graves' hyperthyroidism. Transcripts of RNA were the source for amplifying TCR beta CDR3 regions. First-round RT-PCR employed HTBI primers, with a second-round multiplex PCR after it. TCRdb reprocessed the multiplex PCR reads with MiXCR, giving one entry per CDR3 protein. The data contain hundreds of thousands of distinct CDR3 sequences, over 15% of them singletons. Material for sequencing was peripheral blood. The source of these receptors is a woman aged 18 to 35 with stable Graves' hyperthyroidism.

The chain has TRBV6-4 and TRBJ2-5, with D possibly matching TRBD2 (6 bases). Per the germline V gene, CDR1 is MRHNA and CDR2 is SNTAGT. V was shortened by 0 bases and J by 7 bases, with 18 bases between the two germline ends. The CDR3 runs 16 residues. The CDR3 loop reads CASSDSRVGGSGTQYF. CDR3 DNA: TGTGCCAGCAGTGACTCTAGAGTGGGAGGTTCCGGGACCCAGTACTTC.

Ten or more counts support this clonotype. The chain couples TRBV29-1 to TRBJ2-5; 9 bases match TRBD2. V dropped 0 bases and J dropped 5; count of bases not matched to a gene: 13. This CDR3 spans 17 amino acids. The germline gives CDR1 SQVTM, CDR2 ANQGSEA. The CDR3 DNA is TGCAGCGTTGAAGACGGGGTAGCGGGGGCCGGGAGGGAGACCCAGTACTTC. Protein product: CSVEDGVAGAGRETQYF.

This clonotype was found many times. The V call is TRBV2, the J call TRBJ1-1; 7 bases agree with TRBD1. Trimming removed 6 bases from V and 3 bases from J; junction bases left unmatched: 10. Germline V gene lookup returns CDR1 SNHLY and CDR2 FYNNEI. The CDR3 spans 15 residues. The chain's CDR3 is CASSKTGTADTEAFF. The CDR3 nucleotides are TGTGCCAGCAGCAAGACCGGGACAGCGGACACTGAAGCTTTCTTT.

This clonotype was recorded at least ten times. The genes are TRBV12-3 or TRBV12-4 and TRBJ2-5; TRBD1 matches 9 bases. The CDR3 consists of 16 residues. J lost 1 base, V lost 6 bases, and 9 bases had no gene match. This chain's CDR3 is CASRTEGQGPQETQYF. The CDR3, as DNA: TGTGCCAGCAGGACGGAGGGACAGGGCCCCCAAGAGACCCAGTACTTC.

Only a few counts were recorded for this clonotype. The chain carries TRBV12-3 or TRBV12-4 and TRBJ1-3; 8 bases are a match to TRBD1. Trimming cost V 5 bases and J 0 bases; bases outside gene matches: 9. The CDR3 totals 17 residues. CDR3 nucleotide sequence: TGTGCCAGCAGTCAAACCCGACAGGGGATCTCTGGAAACACCATATATTTT. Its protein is CASSQTRQGISGNTIYF.

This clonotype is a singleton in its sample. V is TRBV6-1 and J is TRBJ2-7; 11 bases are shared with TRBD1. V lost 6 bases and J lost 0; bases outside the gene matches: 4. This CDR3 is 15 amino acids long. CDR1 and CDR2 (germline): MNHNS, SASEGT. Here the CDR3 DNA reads TGTGCCAGCAGCCAGGGGACAGGGGGCTCCTACGAGCAGTACTTC. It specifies CASSQGTGGSYEQYF.

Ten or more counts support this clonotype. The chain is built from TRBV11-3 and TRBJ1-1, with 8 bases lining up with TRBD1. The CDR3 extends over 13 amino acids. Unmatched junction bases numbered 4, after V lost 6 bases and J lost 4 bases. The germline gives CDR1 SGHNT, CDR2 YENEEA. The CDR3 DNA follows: TGTGCCAGCAGAAATACAGGGGGCACTGAAGCTTTCTTT. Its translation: CASRNTGGTEAFF.

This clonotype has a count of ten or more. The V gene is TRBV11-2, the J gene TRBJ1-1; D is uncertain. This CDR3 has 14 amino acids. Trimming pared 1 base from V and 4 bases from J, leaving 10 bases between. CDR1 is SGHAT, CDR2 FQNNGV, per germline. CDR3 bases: TGTGCCAGCAGCTTAGTCGAGGTGAGCACTGAAGCTTTCTTT. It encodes CASSLVEVSTEAFF. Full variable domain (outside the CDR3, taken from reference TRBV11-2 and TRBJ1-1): EAGVAQSPRYKIIEKRQSVAFWCNPISGHATLYWYQQILGQGPKLLIQFQNNGVVDDSQLPKDRFSAERLKGVDSTLKIQPAKLEDSAVYLCASSLVEVSTEAFFGQGTRLTVV.

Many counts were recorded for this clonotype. CDR3 bases: TGTGCCAGCAGTCGGACAGGGCGAGCCAAAAACATTCAGTACTTC. Its protein product is CASSRTGRAKNIQYF. The V call is TRBV6-2 or TRBV6-3, the J call TRBJ2-4, with TRBD1 matching 8 bases. The V gene end was trimmed by 5 bases and the J gene end by 0 bases; junction bases not matched to a gene: 3. The CDR3 spans 15 residues. The germline gives CDR1 MNHEY, CDR2 SVGEGT.

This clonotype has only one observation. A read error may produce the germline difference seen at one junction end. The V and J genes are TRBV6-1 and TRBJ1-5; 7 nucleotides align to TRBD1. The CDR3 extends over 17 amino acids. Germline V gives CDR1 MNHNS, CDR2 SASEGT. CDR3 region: CASSQGTMTGRNQPQHF. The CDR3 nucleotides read TGCGCCAGCAGCCAAGGTACGATGACAGGGAGGAATCAGCCCCAGCATTTT.

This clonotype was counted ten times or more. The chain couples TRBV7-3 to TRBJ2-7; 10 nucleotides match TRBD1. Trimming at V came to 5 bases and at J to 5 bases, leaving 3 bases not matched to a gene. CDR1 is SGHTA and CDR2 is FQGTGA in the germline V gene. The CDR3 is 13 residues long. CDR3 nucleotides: TGTGCCAGCAGCCAAGACAGGGGGCACGAGCAGTACTTC. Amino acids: CASSQDRGHEQYF.

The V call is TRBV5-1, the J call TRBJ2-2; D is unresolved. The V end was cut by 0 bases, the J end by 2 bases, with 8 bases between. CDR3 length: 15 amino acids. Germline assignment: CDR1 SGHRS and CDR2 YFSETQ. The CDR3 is CASSLDSHNTGELFF. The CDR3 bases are TGCGCCAGCAGCTTGGACAGCCACAACACCGGGGAGCTGTTTTTT.

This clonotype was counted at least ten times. CDR3 protein: CSSGGGSTEAFF. The CDR3 coding sequence is TGCAGCTCCGGGGGGGGGAGCACTGAAGCTTTCTTT. The chain has TRBV29-1 and TRBJ1-1; D may be TRBD1 (5 bases). The germline V and J ends were trimmed by 8 bases and 4 bases, with 14 bases remaining between them. The CDR3 is 12 residues long. CDR1 SQVTM and CDR2 ANQGSEA come from the germline V gene.

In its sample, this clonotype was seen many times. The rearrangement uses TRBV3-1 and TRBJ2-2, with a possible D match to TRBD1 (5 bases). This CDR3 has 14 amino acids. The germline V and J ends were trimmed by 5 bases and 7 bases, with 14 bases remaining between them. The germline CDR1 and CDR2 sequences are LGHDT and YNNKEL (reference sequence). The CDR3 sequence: CASSTQGNGGELFF. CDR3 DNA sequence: TGTGCCAGCAGCACCCAGGGTAACGGCGGGGAGCTGTTTTTT.

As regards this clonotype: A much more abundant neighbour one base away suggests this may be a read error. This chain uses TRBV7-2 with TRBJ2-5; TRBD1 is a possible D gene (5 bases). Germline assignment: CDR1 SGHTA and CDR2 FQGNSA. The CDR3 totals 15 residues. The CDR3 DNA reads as TGTGCCAGCAGCTTTAAGGGGCTAGGACAAGAGACCAAGTACTTC. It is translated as CASSFKGLGQETKYF. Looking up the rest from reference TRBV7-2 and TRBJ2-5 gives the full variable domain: GAGVSQSPSNKVTEKGKDVELRCDPISGHTALYWYRQSLGQGLEFLIYFQGNSAPDKSGLPSDRFSAERTGGSVSTLTIQRTQQEDSAVYLCASSFKGLGQETKYFGPGTRLLVL.

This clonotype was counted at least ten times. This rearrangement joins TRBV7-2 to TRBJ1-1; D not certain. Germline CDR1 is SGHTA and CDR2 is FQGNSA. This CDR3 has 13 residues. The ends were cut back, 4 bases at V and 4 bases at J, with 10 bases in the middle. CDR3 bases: TGTGCCAGCAGCTCGGGCCGTCTCACTGAAGCTTTCTTT. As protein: CASSSGRLTEAFF.

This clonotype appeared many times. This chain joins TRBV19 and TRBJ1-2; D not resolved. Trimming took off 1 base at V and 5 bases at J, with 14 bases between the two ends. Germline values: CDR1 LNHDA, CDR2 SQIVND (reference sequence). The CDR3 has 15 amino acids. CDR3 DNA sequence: TGTGCCAGTAGTATAGTCGGTTTAGGAGCTTATGGCTACACCTTC. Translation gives CASSIVGLGAYGYTF. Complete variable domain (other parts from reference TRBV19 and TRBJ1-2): DGGITQSPKYLFRKEGQNVTLSCEQNLNHDAMYWYRQDPGQGLRLIYYSQIVNDFQKGDIAEGYSVSREKKESFPLTVTSAQKNPTAFYLCASSIVGLGAYGYTFGSGTRLTVV.

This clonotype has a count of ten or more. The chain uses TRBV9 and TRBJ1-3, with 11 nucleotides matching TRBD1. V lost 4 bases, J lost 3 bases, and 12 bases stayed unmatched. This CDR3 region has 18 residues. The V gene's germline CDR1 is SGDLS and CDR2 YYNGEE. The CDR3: CASSSQGQGGLGGNTIYF. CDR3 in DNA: TGTGCCAGCAGCTCGCAGGGACAGGGGGGGCTTGGTGGAAACACCATATATTTT.

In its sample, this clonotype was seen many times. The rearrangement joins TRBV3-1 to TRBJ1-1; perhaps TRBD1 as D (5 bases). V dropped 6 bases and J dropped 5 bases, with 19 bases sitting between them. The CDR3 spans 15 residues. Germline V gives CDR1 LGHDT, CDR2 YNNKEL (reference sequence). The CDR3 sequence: CASRLWTGVGTEAFF. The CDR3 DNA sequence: TGTGCCAGCAGATTGTGGACGGGGGTAGGTACTGAAGCTTTCTTT.

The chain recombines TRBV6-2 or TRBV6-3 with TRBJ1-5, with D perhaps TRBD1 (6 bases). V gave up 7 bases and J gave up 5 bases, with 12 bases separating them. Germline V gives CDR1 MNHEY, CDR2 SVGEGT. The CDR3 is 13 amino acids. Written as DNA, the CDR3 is TGTGCCAGCAACCTTTCAGGGGATCAGCCCCAGCATTTT. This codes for CASNLSGDQPQHF.

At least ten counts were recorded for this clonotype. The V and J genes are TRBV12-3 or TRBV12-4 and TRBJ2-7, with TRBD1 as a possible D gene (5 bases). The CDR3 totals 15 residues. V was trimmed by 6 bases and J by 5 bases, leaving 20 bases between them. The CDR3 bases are TGTGCCAGCAGCCTAGGGGCTGGTGTAGCTCACGAGCAGTACTTC. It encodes CASSLGAGVAHEQYF.

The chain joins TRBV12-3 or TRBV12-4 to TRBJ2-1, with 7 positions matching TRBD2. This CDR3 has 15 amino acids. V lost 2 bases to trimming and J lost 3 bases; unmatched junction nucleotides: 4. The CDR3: CASSLSSGVYNEQFF. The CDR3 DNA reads TGTGCCAGCAGTTTAAGCAGCGGGGTCTACAATGAGCAGTTCTTC.

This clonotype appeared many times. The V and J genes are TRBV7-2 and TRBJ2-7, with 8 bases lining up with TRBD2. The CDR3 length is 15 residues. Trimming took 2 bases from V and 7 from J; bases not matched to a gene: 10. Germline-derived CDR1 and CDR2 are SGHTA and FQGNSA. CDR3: CASSLKGLVQREQYF. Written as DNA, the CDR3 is TGTGCCAGCAGCTTAAAGGGACTAGTTCAACGTGAGCAGTACTTC.

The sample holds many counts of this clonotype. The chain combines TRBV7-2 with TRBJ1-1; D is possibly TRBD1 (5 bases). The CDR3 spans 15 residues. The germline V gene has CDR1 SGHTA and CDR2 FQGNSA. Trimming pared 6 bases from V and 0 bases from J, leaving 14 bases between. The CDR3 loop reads CASSRDGNMNTEAFF. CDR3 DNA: TGTGCCAGCAGTAGGGACGGGAACATGAACACTGAAGCTTTCTTT.

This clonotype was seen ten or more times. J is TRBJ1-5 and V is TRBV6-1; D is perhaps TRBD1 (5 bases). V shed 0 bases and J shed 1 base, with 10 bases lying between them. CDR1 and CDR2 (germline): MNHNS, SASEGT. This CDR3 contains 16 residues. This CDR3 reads CASSEARGESNQPQHF. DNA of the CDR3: TGTGCCAGCAGTGAAGCGAGAGGGGAGAGCAATCAGCCCCAGCATTTT.

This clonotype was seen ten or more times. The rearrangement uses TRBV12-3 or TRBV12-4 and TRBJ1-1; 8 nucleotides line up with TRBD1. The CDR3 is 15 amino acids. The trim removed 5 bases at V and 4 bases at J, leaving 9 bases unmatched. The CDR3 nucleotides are TGTGCCAGCAGTACCCACAGGGGGGGTGGCACTGAAGCTTTCTTT. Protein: CASSTHRGGGTEAFF.

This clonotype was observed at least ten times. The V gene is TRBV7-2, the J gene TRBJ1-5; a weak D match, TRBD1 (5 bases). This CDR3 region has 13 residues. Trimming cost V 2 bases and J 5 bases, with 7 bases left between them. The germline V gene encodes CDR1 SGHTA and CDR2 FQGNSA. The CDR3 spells CASSLPGDQPQHF. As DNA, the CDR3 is TGTGCCAGCAGCTTACCGGGGGATCAGCCCCAGCATTTT.

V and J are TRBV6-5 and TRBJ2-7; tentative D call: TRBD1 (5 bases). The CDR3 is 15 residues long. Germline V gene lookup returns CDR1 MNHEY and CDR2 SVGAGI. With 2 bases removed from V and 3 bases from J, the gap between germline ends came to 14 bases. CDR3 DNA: TGTGCCAGCAGTTACCAGAAAGGACACCACTACGAGCAGTACTTC. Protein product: CASSYQKGHHYEQYF.

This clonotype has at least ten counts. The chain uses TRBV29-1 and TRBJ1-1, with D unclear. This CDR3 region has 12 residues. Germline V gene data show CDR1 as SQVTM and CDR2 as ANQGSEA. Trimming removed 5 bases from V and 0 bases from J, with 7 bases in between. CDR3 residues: CSVLFVNTEAFF. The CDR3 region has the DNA TGCAGCGTTTTGTTCGTGAACACTGAAGCTTTCTTT. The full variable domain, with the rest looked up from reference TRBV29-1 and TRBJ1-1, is SAVISQKPSRDICQRGTSLTIQCQVDSQVTMMFWYRQQPGQSLTLIATANQGSEATYESGFVIDKFPISRPNLTFSTLTVSNMSPEDSSIYLCSVLFVNTEAFFGQGTRLTVV.